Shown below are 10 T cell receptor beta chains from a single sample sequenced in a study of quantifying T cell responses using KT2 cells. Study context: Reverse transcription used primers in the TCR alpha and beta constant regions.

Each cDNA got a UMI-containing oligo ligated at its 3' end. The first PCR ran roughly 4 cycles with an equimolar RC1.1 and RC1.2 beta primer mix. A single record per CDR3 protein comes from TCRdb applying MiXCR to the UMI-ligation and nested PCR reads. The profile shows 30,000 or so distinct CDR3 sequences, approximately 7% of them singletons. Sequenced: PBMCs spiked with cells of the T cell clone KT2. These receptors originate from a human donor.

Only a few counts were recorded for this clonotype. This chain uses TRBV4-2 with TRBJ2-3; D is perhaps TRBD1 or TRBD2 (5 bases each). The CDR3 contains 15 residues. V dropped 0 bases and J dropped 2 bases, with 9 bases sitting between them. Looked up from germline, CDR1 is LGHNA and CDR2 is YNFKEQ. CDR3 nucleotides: TGTGCCAGCAGCCAAGAGGGACGGGCCACAGATACGCAGTATTTT. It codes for CASSQEGRATDTQYF.

CDR3 sequence reads: CSASVRTSGTDTQYF. CDR3 nucleotides: TGCAGTGCTAGTGTGAGGACTAGCGGCACAGATACGCAGTATTTT. This chain connects TRBV20-1 to TRBJ2-3; TRBD2 matches at 9 bases. Germline values: CDR1 DFQATT, CDR2 SNEGSKA (reference sequence). CDR3 length: 15 amino acids. The V segment lost 3 bases and the J segment 1 base; nucleotides outside the gene matches: 5.

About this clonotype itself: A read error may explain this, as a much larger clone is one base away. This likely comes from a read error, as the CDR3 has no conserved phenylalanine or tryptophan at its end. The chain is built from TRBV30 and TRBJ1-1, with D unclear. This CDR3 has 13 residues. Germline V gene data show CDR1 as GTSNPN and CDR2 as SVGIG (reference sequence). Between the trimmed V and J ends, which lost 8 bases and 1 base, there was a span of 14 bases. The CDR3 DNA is TGTGCCACACTTAACGCGGGGAACACTGAAGCTTTCCTT. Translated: CATLNAGNTEAFL.

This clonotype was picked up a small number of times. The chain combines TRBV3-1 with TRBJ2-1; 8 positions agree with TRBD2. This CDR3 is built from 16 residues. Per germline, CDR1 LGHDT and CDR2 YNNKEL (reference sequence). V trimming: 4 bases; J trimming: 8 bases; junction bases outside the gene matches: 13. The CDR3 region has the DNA TGTGCCAGCAGCCGAGAGGACGGACTAGCAGCCGATGAGCAGTTCTTC. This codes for CASSREDGLAADEQFF.

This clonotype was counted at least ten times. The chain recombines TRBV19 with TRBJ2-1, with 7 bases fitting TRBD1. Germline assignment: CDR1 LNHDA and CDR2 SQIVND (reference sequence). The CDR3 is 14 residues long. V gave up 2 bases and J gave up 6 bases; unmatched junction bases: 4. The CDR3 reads CASSIWGQPNEQFF. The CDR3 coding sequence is TGTGCCAGTAGTATATGGGGACAGCCCAATGAGCAGTTCTTC.

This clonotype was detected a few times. CDR3 region: CAWSGTGYGYTF. CDR3 nucleotide sequence: TGTGCCTGGAGTGGGACCGGCTATGGCTACACCTTC. The V and J genes are TRBV30 and TRBJ1-2; no clear D gene. This CDR3 has 12 residues. V lost 1 base, J lost 4 bases, and 7 bases lay in between. Germline CDR1 GTSNPN, CDR2 SVGIG (reference sequence).

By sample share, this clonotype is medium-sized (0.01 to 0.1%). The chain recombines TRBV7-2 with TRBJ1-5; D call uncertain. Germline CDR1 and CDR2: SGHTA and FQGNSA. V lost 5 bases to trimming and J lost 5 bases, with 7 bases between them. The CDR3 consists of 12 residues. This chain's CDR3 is CASSTGYQPQHF. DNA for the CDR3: TGTGCCAGCAGCACCGGATATCAGCCCCAGCATTTT.

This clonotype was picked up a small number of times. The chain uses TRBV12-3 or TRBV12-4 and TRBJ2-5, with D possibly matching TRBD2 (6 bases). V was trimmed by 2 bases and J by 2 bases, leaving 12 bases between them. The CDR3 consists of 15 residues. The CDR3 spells CASSLTPGAQETQYF. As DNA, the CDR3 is TGTGCCAGCAGTTTAACACCGGGAGCTCAAGAGACCCAGTACTTC.

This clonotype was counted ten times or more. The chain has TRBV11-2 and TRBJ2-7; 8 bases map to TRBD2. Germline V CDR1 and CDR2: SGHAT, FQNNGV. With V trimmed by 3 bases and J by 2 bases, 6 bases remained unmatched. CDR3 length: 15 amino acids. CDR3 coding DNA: TGTGCCAGCAGCTTTAGTAGCGGGACCGCCTACGAGCAGTACTTC. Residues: CASSFSSGTAYEQYF.

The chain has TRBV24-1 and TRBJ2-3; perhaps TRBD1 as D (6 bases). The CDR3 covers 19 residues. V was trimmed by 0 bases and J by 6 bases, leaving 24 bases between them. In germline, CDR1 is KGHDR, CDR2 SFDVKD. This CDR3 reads CATSDLRVLGGGTPDTQYF. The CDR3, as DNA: TGTGCCACCAGTGATTTGCGGGTTCTTGGGGGCGGAACCCCGGATACGCAGTATTTT.